This TCR beta chain was documented in a study of blood T cell repertoires in COVID-19 (dated by TCRdb to 2020 to 2022). Regarding the complete study: Samples from collaborators originated in the United States, Italy and Spain and spanned both the acute and convalescent phases of COVID-19. Where available, HLA class I and class II types were obtained from metadata supplied by the sample provider rather than from assay-based typing. The samples were drawn from two sources: the first 160 participants of the ongoing ImmuneRACE study, and 1,254 subjects contributed by 6 global collaborators. The dataset comprised deeply sampled blood TCRbeta repertoires from subjects exposed to, actively infected with, or recovered from COVID-19. The repertoires were released in a freely available public database intended as a resource for research on the immune response to SARS-CoV-2. The prospective study material was composed of cDNA or gDNA derived from T cells, B-cell-depleted T cells, or PBMCs. A de-identified subject ID, COVID-19 status, age in years and sex were almost always included in the sample metadata.

Beyond this particular receptor, the publication reports: How much clinical and demographic metadata was included differed by source and by participant, and the metadata was provided uncurated.

TCRbeta CDR3 regions were amplified from genomic DNA using the immunoSEQ Assay, a bias-controlled multiplex PCR. Per the source publication's procedure: Nucleated cell counts per sample were estimated from amplification of reference gene primers within the assay. To quantify the absolute abundance of each unique TCRbeta CDR3 rearrangement, sequence reads were collapsed and filtered. For each sample, productive Simpson clonality was calculated by taking the square root of Simpson's diversity index across productive rearrangements. Drawn from immuneACCESS, this table holds only the in-frame rearrangements with V and J called that TCRdb kept. Clones are partly lost; checked studies trace under half to an unresolved V gene and leave the rest unexplained. V, J and clone size were drawn from that table, and D and trimming were deduced from the DNA. The sample table lists under 250,000 clones, approximately 89% of them with a count of one. 2.5% to 3.5% of the sample is held by the ten biggest clonotypes.

Participants in the prospective study were aged 18 to 89 years, lived in more than 20 United States geographic areas, and enrolled through a virtual design. In the prospective study, cohorts were assigned on the basis of participant-reported clinical history obtained from a screening survey and a study questionnaire. A participant counted as exposed if, within 2 weeks of entering the study, that participant had been in contact with someone who had a PCR-confirmed or clinician-diagnosed COVID-19 case. In the prospective study, whole blood, serum and a nasopharyngeal or oropharyngeal swab were collected from each participant by mobile phlebotomists. Over a roughly 2-month period, participants in the prospective study had the option of providing additional blood draws and questionnaires. Before DNA extraction, prospective study blood samples were shipped either frozen or at room temperature. Concerning this clone itself: Its antigen is currently not known. No base quality values were provided; no much bigger clone lies one nucleotide off.

CDR1 KGHDR and CDR2 SFDVKD are derived from the germline V gene. From its cysteine to its phenylalanine, the CDR3 spans 15 amino acids. Kept here is only the CDR3 DNA, which spans 45 bases and is read in frame from base 1. Trimmed from V: 4 bases; trimmed from J: 0 bases; junction bases lacking a gene match: 4. The clonotype originates from a woman aged 40 to 50 who had been exposed to COVID-19. The sample was PBMCs or T cells enriched from blood (not recorded which). The chain is made from TRBV24-1 and TRBJ1-1, with 7 bases aligning to TRBD1. The bases read TGTGCCACCAGTGAGGCAGGGGGATTGAACACTGAAGCTTTCTTT. The resulting protein is CATSEAGGLNTEAFF.